What follows are 17 T cell receptor beta chains derived from one specimen sequenced in a study of response to subunit inactivated influenza vaccine (dated by TCRdb to the late 2010s). Library construction relied on RT-PCR. This sample was sequenced with an Illumina HiSeq 2500. TCRdb handled the public reads itself, with Q25 trimming in fastp and clone calling in MiXCR, and kept productive beta chains. Rows with a matching CDR3 protein are joined into one entry that keeps the most common DNA and genes. The sample has under 200,000 distinct CDR3 sequences on record, about 10% of them singletons. The top ten hold around 40% of the sample. The sample in question was CD8+ T cells sorted from PBMCs, obtained roughly 24 months after vaccination. The receptor set was obtained from a man between 50 and 69 years old who received an inactivated influenza vaccine. Donor details come from another sample of the same person, matched by shared clones.

There are a few counts of this clonotype. The gene calls are TRBV27 and TRBJ2-3, with no clear D. With 8 bases removed from V and 8 bases from J, the gap between germline ends came to 8 bases. Per the germline V gene, CDR1 is MNHEY and CDR2 is SMNVEV (reference sequence). This CDR3 contains 10 residues. The CDR3 DNA sequence: TGTGCCAGCGTTTTAGGTACGCAGTATTTT. Translated, it gives CASVLGTQYF.

In its sample, this clonotype was seen many times. The V gene is TRBV29-1, the J gene TRBJ2-3; 9 bases line up with TRBD2. J gave up 8 bases and V 5 bases, and 14 bases lay outside the gene matches. CDR1 is SQVTM, CDR2 ANQGSEA, per germline. The CDR3 has 15 amino acids. Here the CDR3 DNA reads TGCAGCGTTCGTCCCTTAGCGGGAGTGGGAGGTACGCAGTATTTT. Residues: CSVRPLAGVGGTQYF.

The chain employs TRBV6-2 or TRBV6-3 and TRBJ2-3; 7 bases are shared with TRBD2. V dropped 0 bases and J dropped 2; count of bases not matched to a gene: 11. The CDR3 sequence is 18 residues long. Germline V gene lookup returns CDR1 MNHEY and CDR2 SVGEGT. CDR3 nucleotides: TGTGCCAGCAGTTACTCGATTGGCGGGAGTAGGATCACAGATACGCAGTATTTT. It encodes CASSYSIGGSRITDTQYF.

This clonotype has a handful of counts. The chain carries TRBV5-4 and TRBJ2-7; weak D call: TRBD1 (6 bases). This CDR3 contains 15 residues. CDR1 SGHNT and CDR2 YYREEE come from the germline V gene (reference sequence). Trimming took off 4 bases at V and 3 bases at J, with 17 bases between the two ends. DNA of the CDR3: TGTGCCAGCAGCGGAGGAGTCGAGGGGGTCTACGAGCAGTACTTC. This translates into CASSGGVEGVYEQYF.

This clonotype was detected only a few times. The chain carries TRBV12-3 or TRBV12-4 and TRBJ1-2; tentative D call: TRBD1 (5 bases). V lost 0 bases and J 4 bases, leaving 9 bases between the germline ends. The CDR3 runs 14 residues. As DNA, the CDR3 is TGTGCCAGCAGTTTAGCGACAGCAGCCTATGGCTACACCTTC. This encodes CASSLATAAYGYTF.

The chain couples TRBV4-1 to TRBJ1-2; D perhaps matches TRBD1 (5 bases). Germline CDR1 and CDR2: MGHRA and YSYEKL. V was trimmed by 0 bases and J by 7 bases, leaving 12 bases between them. CDR3 length equals 14 residues. The chain's CDR3 is CASSQDGTVLGYTF. In DNA, the CDR3 is TGCGCCAGCAGCCAAGACGGGACCGTCCTTGGCTACACCTTC.

This clonotype was observed a handful of times. The chain is built from TRBV7-2 and TRBJ2-2; TRBD1 aligns across 9 bases. V gave up 0 bases and J gave up 4 bases; unmatched junction bases: 12. In germline, CDR1 is SGHTA, CDR2 FQGNSA. The CDR3 covers 19 residues. CDR3 in amino acids: CASSLAHLPGQGFTGELFF. DNA of the CDR3: TGTGCCAGCAGCTTAGCCCACCTACCGGGACAGGGCTTCACCGGGGAGCTGTTTTTT.

This clonotype has ten or more counts. The chain is built from TRBV20-1 and TRBJ2-1; D may be TRBD1 (5 bases). The germline V gene encodes CDR1 DFQATT and CDR2 SNEGSKA (reference sequence). The CDR3 has 14 amino acids. The CDR3 reads CSALAETAYNEQFF. CDR3 sequence (DNA): TGCAGCGCCCTCGCCGAGACAGCTTACAATGAGCAGTTCTTC.

This clonotype was picked up a small number of times. V is TRBV4-2 and J is TRBJ1-4; TRBD1 agrees at 11 bases. In germline, CDR1 is LGHNA, CDR2 YNFKEQ. V shed 3 bases and J 8 bases; nucleotides not matched to a gene: 5. The CDR3 spans 15 residues. The CDR3 is CASSQDRGLGEKLFF. The CDR3 DNA reads TGTGCCAGCAGCCAGGACAGGGGGCTAGGGGAAAAACTGTTTTTT.

This clonotype came up many times. The chain joins TRBV27 to TRBJ1-1; maybe TRBD1 (5 bases). The CDR3 is 15 residues long. Trimming took off 6 bases at V and 1 base at J, with 15 bases between the two ends. Germline V gene data show CDR1 as MNHEY and CDR2 as SMNVEV (reference sequence). The CDR3 DNA is TGTGCCAGCAGAAATGCATGGGGCGGGAACACTGAAGCTTTCTTT. Translated: CASRNAWGGNTEAFF.

This clonotype has only a few counts. This chain uses TRBV7-3 with TRBJ2-3; D is perhaps TRBD2 (5 bases). The CDR3 totals 15 residues. The germline V gene encodes CDR1 SGHTA and CDR2 FQGTGA. The V gene lost 2 bases and the J gene lost 1 base, with 10 bases spanning the gap. CDR3 sequence (DNA): TGTGCCAGCAGCTTACTAGAGGAGGGCACAGATACGCAGTATTTT. Residues: CASSLLEEGTDTQYF.

This clonotype turned up a few times. The V gene is TRBV12-3 or TRBV12-4, the J gene TRBJ2-4, with a possible D match to TRBD1 (5 bases). Trimming stripped 1 base from V and 6 bases from J, with 7 bases between. This CDR3 has 13 amino acids. CDR3 coding DNA: TGTGCCAGCAGTTTAGGGGGCGGAAACATTCAGTACTTC. Protein product: CASSLGGGNIQYF.

A few counts support this clonotype. V and J are TRBV12-3 or TRBV12-4 and TRBJ1-5; 11 nucleotides line up with TRBD1. The CDR3 runs to 16 residues. The ends lost 3 bases at V and 5 bases at J; junction bases unmatched: 6. The CDR3: CASSLEGTGGYQPQHF. DNA of the CDR3: TGTGCCAGCAGTTTGGAAGGGACAGGGGGTTATCAGCCCCAGCATTTT.

This clonotype came up many times. The rearrangement joins TRBV20-1 to TRBJ2-3; no definite D call. The germline CDR1 and CDR2 sequences are DFQATT and SNEGSKA (reference sequence). The CDR3 contains 15 residues. Trimming cost V 4 bases and J 2 bases, with 16 bases left between them. CDR3: CSAIYPATNTDTQYF. CDR3 in DNA: TGCAGTGCTATTTATCCAGCGACCAACACAGATACGCAGTATTTT.

This clonotype has a handful of counts. V is TRBV4-1 and J is TRBJ2-7, with D unclear. Germline V gene lookup returns CDR1 MGHRA and CDR2 YSYEKL. Trimming cost V 1 base and J 4 bases, with 14 bases left between them. CDR3 length equals 15 residues. CDR3 coding DNA: TGCGCCAGCAGCCAAGTCGAGGCCCTCAAATACGAGCAGTACTTC. Its protein is CASSQVEALKYEQYF.

This clonotype was seen a handful of times. This rearrangement joins TRBV4-3 to TRBJ1-3; D is unresolved. The CDR3 is 15 residues long. Per germline, CDR1 LGHNA and CDR2 YSLEER. Deletions cut 0 bases from V and 0 bases from J, with 6 bases between. The CDR3 DNA sequence: TGCGCCAGCAGCCAAGATGGGAGCTCTGGAAACACCATATATTTT. This codes for CASSQDGSSGNTIYF.

The gene calls are TRBV5-1 and TRBJ2-1; 8 nucleotides align to TRBD2. Looked up from germline, CDR1 is SGHRS and CDR2 is YFSETQ. The CDR3 has 15 amino acids. Trimming at V came to 2 bases and at J to 6 bases, leaving 7 bases not matched to a gene. The CDR3 region is CASSFVGGAPNEQFF. In nucleotides, the CDR3 is TGCGCCAGCAGCTTCGTCGGGGGGGCCCCCAATGAGCAGTTCTTC.